This T cell receptor (beta chain) was found in a study of T cell repertoires in cytomegalovirus infection. Study results and caveats: Identification of carriers of CMV plus the relevant HLA was performed using cumulative public TCR beta family frequency.

This clonotype was picked up many times. Its antigen is unidentified. A single record per CDR3 protein comes from TCRdb applying MiXCR to the reads. Of approximately 76,000 distinct CDR3 sequences listed, 3.7% are singletons. This TCR derives from a human donor in good health (CMV status not recorded). Some clones in this sample may be carry-over from other donors' samples. Sequences were obtained from PBMCs.

The CDR3 protein is CASSFSGISTDTQYF. The CDR3 DNA follows: TGTGCCAGCAGTTTTTCGGGGATAAGCACAGATACGCAGTATTTT. The chain has TRBV6-2 or TRBV6-3 and TRBJ2-3; D is perhaps TRBD2 (5 bases). The CDR3 spans 15 residues. Germline V gene sequence: CDR1 MNHEY, CDR2 SVGEGT. V lost 4 bases and J lost 0, with 11 bases in between.